This TCR beta chain is drawn from a study of control samples from healthy donors and cancer patients. Assay: immunoSEQ multiplex PCR; the TCRdb copy retains only in-frame clones and omits some. The sample lists some 200,000 clones; around 94% were seen once. The source material was blood. The sequence was obtained from a man aged 50-59 years in good health.

The DNA for the CDR3 is TGTGCCAGCAGCCAAGGATTTGCGGTACAGCCCCAGCATTTT. Translation gives CASSQGFAVQPQHF. This sequence joins TRBV3-1 (or the pseudogene TRBV3-2) and TRBJ1-5; D remains ambiguous. Germline CDR1 is LGHDT and CDR2 is YNNKEL (reference sequence). This CDR3 region has 14 residues. V was trimmed by 1 base and J by 7 bases, leaving 11 bases between them.